This paragraph covers one T cell receptor (beta chain) sequence. The antigen is not known. The CDR3 loop spans 14 amino acids. V was trimmed by 8 bases and J by 8 bases, leaving 18 bases between them. Germline CDR1 SNHLY, CDR2 FYNNEI. This sample is drawn from a study of Graves' ophthalmopathy and Graves' hyperthyroidism. Study-level background: The blood sample was drawn at first diagnosis and before any treatment. Study results and limitations: The model achieved approximately 71% sensitivity and 72% to 85% specificity for ophthalmopathy progression. Blood also harbored most expanded thyroid clonotypes above 0.001 frequency.

TCR beta CDR3 amplification used RNA transcripts. First-round RT-PCR used HTBI primers; second-round multiplex PCR followed. MiXCR, applied by TCRdb to the multiplex PCR reads, yields one record per CDR3 protein. This sample carries around 50,000 distinct CDR3 sequences, around half of them seen once, and the ten largest clones take roughly 21%. Donors with ophthalmopathy: moderate-to-severe activity, CAS ≥3, NOSPECS ≥4, duration under 3 months. The sequencing input was peripheral blood. The V call is TRBV2, the J call TRBJ1-4, with D possibly being TRBD1 (5 bases). The sequence was obtained from an adult man with Graves' ophthalmopathy. CDR3 nucleotides: TGTGCCAGCTTAGTGGGACGAAACGGCGAAAAACTGTTTTTT. It is translated as CASLVGRNGEKLFF.